This T cell receptor (beta chain) was identified in a study of vaccination and CD4 T cells after COVID-19. The V end was cut by 3 bases, the J end by 5 bases, with 16 bases between. This CDR3 has 14 amino acids. Germline V gives CDR1 GTSNPN, CDR2 SVGIG (reference sequence). Sequenced with the Oncomine TCR Beta short-read assay was DNA taken from cultured CD4+ T cells. TCRdb redid the calling of the PCR reads with MiXCR, one entry per CDR3 protein. This table holds roughly 23,000 distinct CDR3 sequences, around 45% found once. Turning to this clonotype: Its cognate antigen is unknown.

Treatment: roughly ten-day PBMC culture with coronavirus spike peptide pools or control peptides (ViraFEST assay). Sequenced here: CD4+ T cells from blood, cultured in vitro, sampled before SARS-CoV-2 vaccination. This receptor was obtained from a human donor who received a COVID-19 vaccine. The chain carries TRBV30 and TRBJ1-1; weak D call: TRBD1 (6 bases). DNA for the CDR3: TGTGCCTGGAGACAGGGTGCGCCAGGGACTGAAGCTTTCTTT. Encoded protein: CAWRQGAPGTEAFF. The full variable domain, in which reference TRBV30 and TRBJ1-1 provide the parts outside the CDR3, is SQTIHQWPATLVQPVGSPLSLECTVEGTSNPNLYWYRQAAGRGLQLLFYSVGIGQISSEVPQNLSASRPQDRQFILSSKKLLLSDSGFYLCAWRQGAPGTEAFFGQGTRLTVV.